These T cell receptor delta chains were read from a single sample in a study of DNA immune sequencing with unique molecular identifiers. TCRdb reanalyzed the multiplex PCR reads using CATT. This sample has several thousand delta-chain clones; about 11% occur once, and the top ten carry roughly 57%. Material: gamma-delta T cells enriched from blood buffy coat, or unenriched PBMCs (not recorded which). The receptors originated from a human donor in good health. The CDR3 runs from the conserved cysteine through the conserved F or W. Each record gives: CDR3 length, V gene, J gene, clone size, D gene, CDR3 DNA, CDR3 protein. A D gene is named only where the DNA matches it firmly. Clone sizes are given selectively: once, few, many, or a class where the clone is expanded.

length: 18; V: TRDV1; J: TRDJ1; size: many; D: NA; DNA: TGTGCTCTTGGGGGGGTCCCGGCCTTCGCAGTGCAAACCGATAAACTCATCTTT; CDR3: CALGGVPAFAVQTDKLIF
length: 14; V: TRDV2; J: TRDJ1; size: medium-sized; D: TRDD3; DNA: TGTGCCTGTGACCGACTGGGGAGCACTGATAAACTCATCTTT; CDR3: CACDRLGSTDKLIF
length: 17; V: TRDV2; J: TRDJ1; size: medium-sized; D: TRDD3; DNA: TGTGCCTGTGACCACGTACTGGGGGTTAAGTACACCGATAAACTCATCTTT; CDR3: CACDHVLGVKYTDKLIF
length: 21; V: TRDV1; J: TRDJ1; size: few; D: TRDD3; DNA: TGTGCTCTTGGGGAAGGACCTAGATCCTACCGGGGGATACGACTCACCGATAAACTCATCTTT; CDR3: CALGEGPRSYRGIRLTDKLIF
length: 18; V: TRDV2; J: TRDJ1; size: many; D: TRDD3; DNA: TGTGCCTGTGACAGTATTTCTGGGGGATACGCCTACACCGATAAACTCATCTTT; CDR3: CACDSISGGYAYTDKLIF
length: 18; V: TRDV2; J: TRDJ1; size: NA; D: TRDD3; DNA: TGTGCCTGTGACCCCGTACTGGGGGATGCCACAACCACCGATAAACTCATCTTT; CDR3: CACDPVLGDATTTDKLIF
length: 15; V: TRDV2; J: TRDJ1; size: medium-sized; D: NA; DNA: TGTGCCTGTGACACCATGGGGCCCGGCACCGATAAACTCATCTTT; CDR3: CACDTMGPGTDKLIF
length: 22; V: TRDV1; J: TRDJ1; size: many; D: TRDD3; DNA: TGTGCTCTTGGGGAACTAGAGTGGCTTCCTAAGTCGTACTGGGGGATACGCGGTAAACTCATCTTT; CDR3: CALGELEWLPKSYWGIRGKLIF
length: 15; V: TRDV2; J: TRDJ1; size: medium-sized; D: NA; DNA: TGTGCCTGTGACGTTATGGGTATCTTAGCCGATAAACTCATCTTT; CDR3: CACDVMGILADKLIF
length: 21; V: TRDV2; J: TRDJ3; size: NA; D: TRDD3; DNA: TGTGCCTGTGACACCGGGTTTTCTGGGGGACCCAGCTCCTGGGACACCCGACAGATGTTTTTC; CDR3: CACDTGFSGGPSSWDTRQMFF
length: 15; V: TRDV2; J: TRDJ1; size: many; D: NA; DNA: TGTGCCTGTGACAACTTACTCCTAGACACCGATAAACTCATCTTT; CDR3: CACDNLLLDTDKLIF
length: 17; V: TRDV2; J: TRDJ1; size: many; D: TRDD3; DNA: TGTGCCTGTGACCTCCTGGGGGATAAGGGGAGCACCGATAAACTCATCTTT; CDR3: CACDLLGDKGSTDKLIF
length: 18; V: TRDV2; J: TRDJ1; size: many; D: NA; DNA: TGTGCCTGTGACCCTATCCTTCCTACTGGGGGATACACCGATAAACTCATCTTT; CDR3: CACDPILPTGGYTDKLIF
length: 19; V: TRDV2; J: TRDJ3; size: many; D: TRDD3; DNA: TGTGCCTGTGACACCGTACTGGGGGACCACTCCTGGGACACCCGACAGATGTTTTTC; CDR3: CACDTVLGDHSWDTRQMFF
length: 27; V: TRDV1; J: TRDJ1; size: many; D: NA; DNA: TGTGCTCTTGGGGAACTATTTAGGCCCGTTCCTAATCCCGATGTGGTGGGGGTTCACAGGGAGACCGATAAACTCATCTTT; CDR3: CALGELFRPVPNPDVVGVHRETDKLIF
length: 19; V: TRDV2; J: TRDJ3; size: many; D: TRDD3; DNA: TGTGCCTGTGACAAGTACTGGGGGATACGCTCCTGGGACACCCGACAGATGTTTTTC; CDR3: CACDKYWGIRSWDTRQMFF
length: 18; V: TRAV38-2/DV8; J: TRDJ1; size: many; D: NA; DNA: TGTGCTTATAGGAGCGCTGCCTTCGGACCGGGGGTACTCGATAAACTCATCTTT; CDR3: CAYRSAAFGPGVLDKLIF
length: 20; V: TRDV2; J: TRDJ1; size: large; D: TRDD2; DNA: TGTGCCTGTGACGCTCTTCCTACGTCTCTGGGAATAAAGGGGATCGATAAACTCATCTTT; CDR3: CACDALPTSLGIKGIDKLIF
length: 16; V: TRDV3; J: TRDJ1; size: medium-sized; D: TRDD3; DNA: TGTGCCTTTGCGACTGGGGGAATTTTGTACACCGATAAACTCATCTTT; CDR3: CAFATGGILYTDKLIF
length: 22; V: TRDV1; J: TRDJ1; size: few; D: NA; DNA: TGTGCTCTTGGGGAACCCCCGGGGCTACTCTGGTGGAGTCGACTGGGCCTCGATAAACTCATCTTT; CDR3: CALGEPPGLLWWSRLGLDKLIF
length: 18; V: TRDV2; J: TRDJ1; size: few; D: TRDD3; DNA: TGTGCCTGTGACAACGTATTATGTGGGGATATCCGATCCGATAAACTCATCTTT; CDR3: CACDNVLCGDIRSDKLIF
length: 22; V: TRDV1; J: TRDJ1; size: NA; D: TRDD3; DNA: TGTGCTCTTGGGGAACTAAGAATCGGGTATCCTACGGGGGATACGAGTTCCGATAAACTCATCTTT; CDR3: CALGELRIGYPTGDTSSDKLIF